A single sample gave rise to the 5 T cell receptor beta chains below, sequenced in a study of response to subunit inactivated influenza vaccine. A single record per CDR3 protein comes from TCRdb applying MiXCR to the RT-PCR reads. Of about 830,000 distinct CDR3 sequences in the sample, approximately 18% were seen once. The specimen comprised PBMCs from blood, sampled about 5 days after vaccination. Receptors were obtained from a man in his fifties who received an inactivated influenza vaccine.

This clonotype was counted between two and nine times. The rearrangement uses TRBV7-2 and TRBJ2-3, with TRBD2 matching 7 bases. The CDR3 is made up of 15 amino acids. CDR1 is SGHTA and CDR2 is FQGNSA in the germline V gene. V was clipped by 3 bases and J by 4 bases; unmatched bases: 7. The CDR3, as DNA: TGTGCCAGCAGCTTGGGAGGGATGGAGGCAGATACGCAGTATTTT. This gives the protein CASSLGGMEADTQYF. Complete variable domain (other parts from reference TRBV7-2 and TRBJ2-3): GAGVSQSPSNKVTEKGKDVELRCDPISGHTALYWYRQSLGQGLEFLIYFQGNSAPDKSGLPSDRFSAERTGGSVSTLTIQRTQQEDSAVYLCASSLGGMEADTQYFGPGTRLTVL.

This clonotype was observed many times. The chain uses TRBV29-1 and TRBJ2-2; 14 nucleotides match TRBD2. Germline lookup yields CDR1 SQVTM and CDR2 ANQGSEA. The CDR3 has 16 residues. With 7 bases clipped from V and 0 bases from J, the junction kept 4 bases outside the gene matches. CDR3 coding DNA: TGCAGCGCTGGACTAGCGGGAGGATCGAACACCGGGGAGCTGTTTTTT. It yields the protein CSAGLAGGSNTGELFF.

This clonotype was recorded at least ten times. The V gene is TRBV7-6, the J gene TRBJ2-7; D possibly corresponds to TRBD1 (5 bases). V lost 0 bases, J lost 4 bases, and 13 bases lay in between. The CDR3 is made up of 15 amino acids. In germline, CDR1 is SGHVS, CDR2 FNYEAQ. This chain's CDR3 is CASSLAFGARYEQYF. The DNA of the CDR3 is TGTGCCAGCAGCTTAGCGTTTGGGGCGCGGTACGAGCAGTACTTC.

This clonotype appeared a few times. A read error may produce the germline difference seen at one junction end. The chain combines TRBV29-1 with TRBJ2-5; possibly TRBD1 for D (5 bases). There are 11 residues in the CDR3. Germline values: CDR1 SQVTM, CDR2 ANQGSEA. CDR3 DNA: TGCAGCGTTAGTCCAGGGTTTCGGGTTGACTTC. Amino acids: CSVSPGFRVDF. Full variable domain (remainder filled in from reference TRBV29-1 and TRBJ2-5): SAVISQKPSRDICQRGTSLTIQCQVDSQVTMMFWYRQQPGQSLTLIATANQGSEATYESGFVIDKFPISRPNLTFSTLTVSNMSPEDSSIYLCSVSPGFRVDFGPGTRLLVL.

The rearrangement uses TRBV28 and TRBJ2-1; 10 nucleotides line up with TRBD2. V lost 4 bases to trimming and J lost 4 bases; unmatched junction nucleotides: 7. Germline CDR1 MDHEN, CDR2 SYDVKM. This CDR3 is 16 amino acids long. The CDR3 bases are TGTGCCAGCAGTTCCCCCACTAGCGGGGTATACAATGAGCAGTTCTTC. This encodes CASSSPTSGVYNEQFF.